These 14 T cell receptor beta chains share one sample of origin, sequenced in a study of PD-L1 blockade in urothelial cancer (dated by TCRdb to the late 2010s). The library relied on the immunoSEQ multiplex PCR assay. TCRdb limited this immuneACCESS table to in-frame rearrangements with V and J called. A share of clones is missing; checked studies link under half to unresolved V genes, and the rest is unexplained. The sample table contains tens of thousands of clones; only one count was recorded for more than 70% of them. The ten largest clones take up roughly 3% of the sample. Here the sequenced sample was PBMCs, taken around atezolizumab (anti-PD-L1) treatment. The receptors were gathered from a man aged 45-60 years with urothelial cancer.

The chain is built from TRBV15 and TRBJ2-1; 7 bases align to TRBD2. V shed 2 bases, J shed 0 bases, and the junction held 4 bases outside the gene matches. Germline lookup yields CDR1 LNHNV and CDR2 YYDKDF (reference sequence). This CDR3 comprises 16 residues. As DNA, the CDR3 is TGTGCCACCAGCAGACTAGCGGCTAGCTCCTACAATGAGCAGTTCTTC. This translates into CATSRLAASSYNEQFF.

The chain is built from TRBV27 and TRBJ2-1; TRBD2 agrees at 7 bases. The J segment lost 9 bases and the V segment lost 3 bases, leaving 2 bases of the junction unmatched. The CDR3 covers 12 residues. Per germline, CDR1 MNHEY and CDR2 SMNVEV (reference sequence). CDR3 amino acids: CASSLGGGEQFF. The DNA for the CDR3 is TGTGCCAGCAGTTTGGGGGGGGGTGAGCAGTTCTTC.

This chain connects TRBV6-6 to TRBJ2-2; TRBD2 is a possible D gene (5 bases). Trimming removed 11 bases from V and 4 bases from J, with 14 bases in between. Germline CDR1 is MNHNY and CDR2 is SVGAGI (reference sequence). CDR3 size: 13 residues. CDR3 amino acids: CAARPRGTGELFF. The DNA of the CDR3 is TGTGCCGCCCGCCCTCGGGGCACCGGGGAGCTGTTTTTT.

This clone has just a few counts. CDR3 sequence (DNA): TGTGCCAGCAGCCCCCACTGGGGACAGGGAGTGAGGCACGAGCAGTACTTC. Translated, it gives CASSPHWGQGVRHEQYF. The chain has TRBV7-9 and TRBJ2-7; 9 bases are a match to TRBD1. Looked up from germline, CDR1 is SEHNR and CDR2 is FQNEAQ (reference sequence). This CDR3 is 17 amino acids long. The V segment lost 5 bases and the J segment 5 bases; nucleotides outside the gene matches: 16.

This chain uses TRBV6-6 with TRBJ2-7; TRBD2 aligns across 13 bases. This CDR3 has 12 residues. V was pared by 6 bases and J by 10 bases, with 3 bases of the junction left unmatched. CDR1 MNHNY and CDR2 SVGAGI come from the germline V gene (reference sequence). The CDR3 DNA is TGTGCCAGCAGCGGGACTAGCGGGAAACAGTACTTC. This gives the protein CASSGTSGKQYF.

V usage is TRBV27 and J usage is TRBJ2-7, with a possible D match to TRBD2 (5 bases). Per germline, CDR1 MNHEY and CDR2 SMNVEV (reference sequence). V was clipped by 4 bases and J by 4 bases, with 17 bases between them. The CDR3 consists of 15 residues. The CDR3 region has the DNA TGTGCCAGCAGTTCAGGCGGAGGCGCGACGTACGAGCAGTACTTC. Translating it yields CASSSGGGATYEQYF.

This clone was counted once. This chain joins TRBV5-6 and TRBJ2-5, with 9 bases identical to TRBD2. V lost 6 bases, J lost 3 bases, and 15 bases stayed unmatched. The CDR3 totals 17 residues. The germline V gene encodes CDR1 SGHDT and CDR2 YYEEEE. CDR3 sequence: CASTGGLASLGEETQYF. The CDR3 DNA sequence: TGTGCCAGCACGGGGGGACTAGCTTCTCTTGGGGAAGAGACCCAGTACTTC.

The chain joins TRBV14 to TRBJ2-2; 9 bases align to TRBD1. The CDR3 extends over 18 amino acids. V was clipped by 1 base and J by 5 bases; unmatched bases: 11. Looked up from germline, CDR1 is SGHDN and CDR2 is FVKESK. CDR3 DNA sequence: TGTGCCAGCAGCCAAGTAGTGCCGGGACAGGGTTCTACCGGGGAGCTGTTTTTT. Protein: CASSQVVPGQGSTGELFF.

This sequence joins TRBV27 and TRBJ2-1; 8 bases fit TRBD1. The CDR3 consists of 14 residues. Germline loops: CDR1 MNHEY, CDR2 SMNVEV (reference sequence). With 6 bases clipped from V and 8 bases from J, the junction kept 9 bases outside the gene matches. CDR3: CASSPAGGRDEQFF. The CDR3 DNA reads TGTGCCAGCAGCCCGGCAGGGGGCAGGGATGAGCAGTTCTTC.

DNA of the CDR3: TGTGCCAGCAGTTATCCGCGGGCCACCTACAATGAGCAGTTCTTC. Translation: CASSYPRATYNEQFF. V and J are TRBV6-5 and TRBJ2-1; the D gene is possibly TRBD2 (5 bases). The CDR3 spans 15 residues. The germline gives CDR1 MNHEY, CDR2 SVGAGI. V was trimmed by 3 bases and J by 2 bases, leaving 11 bases between them.

This clone was seen a single time. The chain links TRBV11-3 to TRBJ1-1; D is unclear. The CDR3 spans 13 residues. V lost 3 bases and J lost 1, with 6 bases in between. CDR1 and CDR2 (germline): SGHNT, YENEEA. CDR3 nucleotide sequence: TGTGCCAGCAGCTTCGAGAGGAACACTGAAGCTTTCTTT. This translates into CASSFERNTEAFF.

The chain is built from TRBV4-2 and TRBJ2-6; no definite D call. This CDR3 comprises 14 residues. Trimming stripped 3 bases from V and 3 bases from J, with 6 bases between. The germline V gene encodes CDR1 LGHNA and CDR2 YNFKEQ. The CDR3, as DNA: TGTGCCAGCAGCCATTCAGATGGGGCCAACGTCCTGACTTTC. Translated, it gives CASSHSDGANVLTF.

The chain links TRBV28 to TRBJ2-1; 9 positions agree with TRBD1. This CDR3 comprises 13 residues. Germline values: CDR1 MDHEN, CDR2 SYDVKM. V gave up 6 bases and J gave up 8 bases; unmatched junction bases: 5. CDR3 nucleotides: TGTGCCAGCAGGGACAGGGGTGGCGATGAGCAGTTCTTC. Translating gives CASRDRGGDEQFF.

This sequence joins TRBV27 and TRBJ2-3; TRBD2 agrees at 12 bases. Germline-derived CDR1 and CDR2 are MNHEY and SMNVEV (reference sequence). CDR3 size: 17 residues. The junction had 12 bases not matched to a gene; V was cut back by 5 bases and J by 6 bases. DNA for the CDR3: TGTGCCAGCAGTAGCCCGGCGACTAGCGGGAGATCGGATACGCAGTATTTT. As protein: CASSSPATSGRSDTQYF.